Described below is a single T cell receptor beta chain sequence and its context. Its specificity is unknown. The record originates from a study of cytomegalovirus exposure and HLA in healthy donors. Study-level information: An early release of data contained 75 million to 100 million unique TCRs, which came from HLA-typed donors.

Study results and caveats: Some public TCRs appeared in many individuals, while most sequences were rare. V- and J-gene trimming of TCR beta was linked (in a later analysis) to a missense DCLRE1C variant.

CDR1 and CDR2 (germline): SGHAT, FQNNGV. The CDR3 covers 15 residues. V lost 5 bases and J lost 4; bases outside the gene matches: 8. With 60 Vbeta and 13 Jbeta primers, the PCR was carried out. Clones were read by immunoSEQ multiplex PCR, and TCRdb kept only the in-frame ones, dropping some. The data hold roughly 180,000 clones, with 80% observed a single time. The material sequenced was PBMCs. The chain joins TRBV11-2 to TRBJ1-3; 7 bases match TRBD1. This TCR came from a girl between 10 and 17 years old in good health and CMV-seropositive. CDR3 sequence: CASSQTGTRGNTIYF. CDR3 coding DNA: TGTGCCAGCAGCCAGACAGGGACCCGGGGAAACACCATATATTTT.